These T cell receptor beta chains were read from a single sample in a study of T cell repertoires in cytomegalovirus infection. Each CDR3 protein is one row after TCRdb ran MiXCR on the reads. The sample lists around 770,000 distinct CDR3 sequences; roughly 28% were seen once. The antigens these receptors bind are not known. Specimen: cultured CD8+ T cells from PBMCs, collected from culture after CMV antigen stimulation. All receptors derive from a human donor in good health (CMV status not recorded). Some clones in this sample may be carry-over from other donors' samples. CDR3s include the opening cysteine and the closing phenylalanine or tryptophan. D genes are given only for firm matches. Size is omitted from some rows. Given values are once, few, many or a class for expanded clones.

>NA|TRBV4-1|NA|TRBJ1-1
TGCGCCAGCAGCCAAGATAGTACATTAGACCCTGAAGCTTTCTTT
CASSQDSTLDPEAFF
>TRBD2|TRBV5-6|NA|TRBJ2-2
TGTGCCAGCAGCTTCCCTAGCGGGGGGGCCGACGGGGAGCTGTTTTTT
CASSFPSGGADGELFF
>TRBD2|TRBV2|few|TRBJ2-1
TGTGCCAGCAGTTCAATTTTAGCGGGGGGTTACAATGAGCAGTTCTTC
CASSSILAGGYNEQFF
>TRBD1|TRBV5-1|NA|TRBJ1-5
TGCGCCAGCAGCCCAACAGGGGGCTCTCAGCCCCAGCATTTT
CASSPTGGSQPQHF
>NA|TRBV9|NA|TRBJ1-4
TGTGCCAGCAGCCCCTGGAGTGGGAGCGAAAAACTGTTTTTT
CASSPWSGSEKLFF
>NA|TRBV7-6|NA|TRBJ1-3
TGTGCCAGCAGCCCGGGGCAGTCCGGAAACACCATATATTTT
CASSPGQSGNTIYF
>TRBD1|TRBV24-1|NA|TRBJ2-1
TGTGCCACCAGTGAGTTGGGACAGGGATCATACAATGAGCAGTTCTTC
CATSELGQGSYNEQFF
>NA|TRBV3-1|NA|TRBJ1-1
TGTGCCAGCAGCTTCGGGGCGGCAGGGGATGTTGAAGCTTTCTTT
CASSFGAAGDVEAFF
>NA|TRBV29-1|few|TRBJ2-1
TGCAGCGTTGTCGAGAGGGGAGAAACAGATGAGCAGTTCTTC
CSVVERGETDEQFF
>NA|TRBV5-1|NA|TRBJ1-1
TGCGCCAGCAGCTTGGGACACAAGACTGAAGCTTTCTTT
CASSLGHKTEAFF
>NA|TRBV6-1|NA|TRBJ2-3
TGTGCCAGCAGCGGACAGCCCCCTAGCACAGATACGCAGTATTTT
CASSGQPPSTDTQYF
>TRBD1|TRBV4-1|few|TRBJ1-1
TGCGCCAGCAGCCAAAGCTTCCGGGACAGGGGGCCGAAAGCTTTCTTT
CASSQSFRDRGPKAFF
>NA|TRBV18|NA|TRBJ2-1
TGTGCCAGCTCACCCTTGGCACAGGACGCGGGAAGCTCCTACAATGAGCAGTTCTTC
CASSPLAQDAGSSYNEQFF
>TRBD2|TRBV12-3/TRBV12-4|many|TRBJ2-2
TGTGCCAGCAGTTTAGATGGGAGCGGGGGTTACACCGGGGAGCTGTTTTTT
CASSLDGSGGYTGELFF
>TRBD1|TRBV6-1|once|TRBJ2-7
TGTGCCAGCAGTACAAAGAGACAGGGGCCCTACGAGCAGTACTTC
CASSTKRQGPYEQYF
>NA|TRBV7-6|few|TRBJ1-4
TGTGCCAGCAGCGCACAACGGGAAAAACTGTTTTTT
CASSAQREKLFF
>NA|TRBV7-2|many|TRBJ2-5
TGTGCCAGCCTCCAGGGGCCGACCCAGTACTTC
CASLQGPTQYF
>NA|TRBV6-1|few|TRBJ1-2
TGTGCCAGCAGTGAACGGGGGGTACAGGGCGACTATGGCTACACCTTC
CASSERGVQGDYGYTF
>TRBD1|TRBV6-1|NA|TRBJ1-5
TGTGCCAGCCGACACGGGACAGGTGAGGATCAGCCCCAGCATTTT
CASRHGTGEDQPQHF
>TRBD1|TRBV4-1|few|TRBJ2-1
TGCGCCAGCAGCCAAGATCTGGGACAGGGCGGTGAGCAGTTCTTC
CASSQDLGQGGEQFF
>TRBD2|TRBV7-2|NA|TRBJ2-2
TGTGCCAGCAGCTTCTCGGGGGGACCCGGGGAGCTGTTTTTT
CASSFSGGPGELFF
>NA|TRBV28|NA|TRBJ2-5
TGTGCCAGCTCTACAGGGATCCGGGAGACCCAGTACTTC
CASSTGIRETQYF
>NA|TRBV7-8|NA|TRBJ1-1
TGTGCCAGCAGCTTAGAATGGATAGGGGGCACTGAAGCTTTCTTT
CASSLEWIGGTEAFF
>NA|TRBV19|many|TRBJ1-1
TGTGCCAGCGGCCCGTTACATACAATGAACACTGAAGCTTTCTTT
CASGPLHTMNTEAFF
>NA|TRBV20-1|NA|TRBJ1-2
TGCAGTGCTAGGGGCCGGGGAGAGAACTATGGCTACACCTTC
CSARGRGENYGYTF
>NA|TRBV7-6|few|TRBJ1-3
TGTGCCAGCAGCTCGTCCGACAGGACATCTGGAAACACCATATATTTT
CASSSSDRTSGNTIYF
>TRBD2|TRBV6-1|once|TRBJ2-3
TGTGCCAGCAGTGGCCAGATTATGGCGGGGGACACAGATACGCAGTATTTT
CASSGQIMAGDTDTQYF
>NA|TRBV11-2|few|TRBJ1-2
TGTGCCAGCAGCTTAGTTGGGGGCCTGAACTATGGCTACACCTTC
CASSLVGGLNYGYTF
>NA|TRBV12-3/TRBV12-4|few|TRBJ2-3
TGTGCCAGCAGTTTCGTGGGCACAGATACGCAGTATTTT
CASSFVGTDTQYF
>NA|TRBV13|many|TRBJ2-5
TGTGCCAGCAGCTTAAAGGGAGGTGGGCAAGAGACCCAGTACTTC
CASSLKGGGQETQYF
>NA|TRBV5-5|few|TRBJ1-2
TGTGCCAGCAGCCCAGGGTTCCTTAACTATGGCTACACCTTC
CASSPGFLNYGYTF